The sequence of this T cell receptor beta chain was determined in a study of naive and memory T cell subsets. CDR1 is MDHEN and CDR2 is SYDVKM in the germline V gene. The V end was cut by 8 bases, the J end by 1 base, with 11 bases between. The CDR3 totals 13 residues. The beta constant-region primer was an equimolar mix of two oligonucleotides covering TRBC1 and TRBC2. Ligated cDNA was amplified by four rounds of PCR with nested alpha and beta constant-region primers and SP2. Each CDR3 protein is one row after TCRdb ran MiXCR on the UMI-ligation and nested PCR reads. The data show around 110,000 distinct CDR3 sequences, 35% to 40% seen once.

Material: central memory CD4+ T cells from blood. This sequence joins TRBV28 and TRBJ1-1, with D uncertain. This TCR derives from a human donor in good health. The CDR3 reads CASLAPRNTEAFF. The DNA for the CDR3 is TGTGCCAGCCTAGCCCCAAGGAACACTGAAGCTTTCTTT. Full variable domain (missing parts from reference TRBV28 and TRBJ1-1): DVKVTQSSRYLVKRTGEKVFLECVQDMDHENMFWYRQDPGLGLRLIYFSYDVKMKEKGDIPEGYSVSREKKERFSLILESASTNQTSMYLCASLAPRNTEAFFGQGTRLTVV.